What follows is one TCR beta chain and its context. Its antigen is currently unknown. This CDR3 has 15 residues. These data belong to a study of monozygotic twins with inflammatory bowel disease. The study's findings and limits: The study supported no single strong signal or clonotype linked to IBD. Repertoire similarity matched across concordant and discordant twins, perhaps owing to limited power.

For every sample, eight separate reactions were used to make cDNA. Reprocessing the 5' RACE reads, TCRdb reports a single entry for every CDR3 protein and omits DNA. Reported are 150,000 to 200,000 distinct CDR3 sequences; the ten largest clones contain more than 2.5%. This clonotype was sampled from a human donor with ulcerative colitis or Crohn's disease, or a healthy co-twin of an affected twin (not recorded which). The specimen was blood. The chain links TRBV12-3 or TRBV12-4 to TRBJ2-1; TCRdb names TRBD2, which stays unverified in the absence of DNA. Here the CDR3 reads CASSPLGSSYNEQFF.